What follows is one TCR beta chain and its context. These data are taken from a study of blood T cell repertoires in COVID-19. Whole-study context: The cDNA or gDNA used as material had been derived from T cells, B-cell-depleted T cells, or PBMCs.

The repertoire was sequenced with immunoSEQ multiplex PCR; TCRdb's copy has only in-frame clones and lacks some. The sample yields hundreds of thousands of clones, 70% to 90% seen once. The CDR3 runs to 18 residues. CDR1 and CDR2 from the germline V gene are SGHNT and YENEEA. V was clipped by 3 bases and J by 3 bases, with 24 bases between them. The sequence was collected from a woman in her sixties with COVID-19, enrolled during active disease. Sequenced material: peripheral blood. The V and J genes are TRBV11-3 and TRBJ2-7; TRBD2 is a possible D gene (5 bases). For the CDR3, the DNA is TGTGCCAGCAGCTTTCGGGATGACACGGTTAGCTGGGGCTACGAGCAGTACTTC. This translates into CASSFRDDTVSWGYEQYF.